These T cell receptor beta chains were read from a single sample in a study of blood T cell repertoires in COVID-19. Sequencing used immunoSEQ multiplex PCR; TCRdb keeps in-frame clones, though not all of them. This sample has roughly 59,000 clones, with around four fifths found just once. The sequenced material came from peripheral blood. All receptors derive from a woman older than 75 with acute or convalescent COVID-19. The CDR3 runs from the conserved cysteine through the conserved F or W. Each record gives: D gene, J gene, V gene, clone size, CDR3 protein, CDR3 DNA. D genes are given only for firm matches. Where a row states a size, it is once, few, many or the class of an expanded clone; other rows omit it.

TRBD2 TRBJ2-7 TRBV29-1 NA CSGGTSASYEQYF TGCAGCGGGGGGACTAGCGCCTCCTACGAGCAGTACTTC
TRBD1 TRBJ1-1 TRBV7-9 NA CASSYNGTGTLEAFF TGTGCCAGCAGCTACAACGGGACAGGAACCCTTGAAGCTTTCTTT
TRBD1 TRBJ2-3 TRBV10-3 NA CAISLPGGFTQYF TGTGCCATCAGTCTCCCAGGGGGCTTTACGCAGTATTTT
NA TRBJ1-2 TRBV5-1 NA CASSPETGSYGYTF TGCGCCAGCAGTCCTGAGACAGGAAGCTATGGCTACACCTTC
NA TRBJ1-2 TRBV10-1 few CASRDILLTVYGYTF TGCGCCAGCAGGGACATCCTGCTGACTGTCTATGGCTACACCTTC
NA TRBJ2-7 TRBV7-9 few CASSSGVRSYEQYF TGTGCCAGCAGCTCTGGCGTCAGGTCTTACGAGCAGTACTTC
TRBD2 TRBJ2-1 TRBV24-1 NA CATSEAGTSSHNEQFF TGTGCCACCAGTGAGGCCGGGACTAGCTCCCACAATGAGCAGTTCTTC
NA TRBJ1-4 TRBV6-5 NA CASSYSSSPGEKLFF TGTGCCAGCAGTTACTCTAGTTCTCCGGGTGAAAAACTGTTTTTT
TRBD1 TRBJ1-4 TRBV19 NA CASATGTTNEKLFF TGTGCCAGCGCGACAGGGACAACTAATGAAAAACTGTTTTTT
NA TRBJ1-4 TRBV25-1 NA CASSEGGAATNEKLFF TGTGCCAGCAGTGAAGGAGGGGCTGCAACTAATGAAAAACTGTTTTTT
TRBD2 TRBJ2-1 TRBV7-3 NA CASSLWPGILGGRGNEQFF TGTGCCAGCAGCTTATGGCCGGGTATCCTGGGCGGGAGGGGCAATGAGCAGTTCTTC
NA TRBJ1-1 TRBV5-6 NA CASSHRRVNTEAFF TGTGCCAGCAGCCACCGTCGGGTGAACACTGAAGCTTTCTTT
NA TRBJ2-7 TRBV7-8 NA CASSSGQSVTYEQYF TGTGCCAGCAGCTCTGGACAGTCGGTCACTTACGAGCAGTACTTC
NA TRBJ1-1 TRBV7-8 NA CASSLAPGLGNTEAFF TGTGCCAGCAGCTTAGCCCCAGGGTTAGGGAACACTGAAGCTTTCTTT
NA TRBJ1-1 TRBV7-8 NA CASSLARRAFF TGTGCCAGCAGCTTGGCGCGGCGAGCTTTCTTT
NA TRBJ2-5 TRBV5-1 NA CASSLGALETQYF TGCGCCAGCAGCTTGGGTGCGCTGGAGACCCAGTACTTC
NA TRBJ1-5 TRBV19 NA CASNTGVGQPQHF TGTGCCAGCAATACAGGTGTGGGTCAGCCCCAGCATTTT
NA TRBJ2-7 TRBV5-1 NA CASSLDAGSPYEQYF TGCGCCAGCAGCTTGGATGCGGGTTCCCCCTACGAGCAGTACTTC
NA TRBJ2-1 TRBV7-3 once CASSLYSYSSYNEQFF TGTGCCAGCAGCTTATACTCTTATAGCTCCTACAATGAGCAGTTCTTC
NA TRBJ2-3 TRBV11-3 NA CASSFAGLSTDTQYF TGTGCCAGCAGCTTTGCGGGCCTCAGCACAGATACGCAGTATTTT
NA TRBJ2-6 TRBV19 NA CASYSGANVLTF TGTGCCAGTTACTCTGGGGCCAACGTCCTGACTTTC
TRBD2 TRBJ2-3 TRBV28 NA CASSPSGTVADTQYF TGTGCCAGCAGCCCTAGCGGGACAGTCGCAGATACGCAGTATTTT
TRBD2 TRBJ2-3 TRBV28 NA CASSSPRTSGRSTDTQYF TGTGCCAGCAGTTCCCCCCGAACTAGCGGGAGAAGCACAGATACGCAGTATTTT
TRBD1 TRBJ2-1 TRBV7-2 NA CASSLAGTGTYNEQFF TGTGCCAGCAGCTTAGCCGGGACAGGTACCTACAATGAGCAGTTCTTC
NA TRBJ1-1 TRBV5-1 NA CASSSIGGKGLEAFF TGCGCCAGCAGCTCAATCGGAGGGAAGGGCCTAGAAGCTTTCTTT
NA TRBJ2-2 TRBV5-1 NA CASSLGAGMTGELFF TGCGCCAGCAGCTTGGGGGCCGGTATGACCGGGGAGCTGTTTTTT
TRBD2 TRBJ2-1 TRBV5-6 NA CASSPLRTSGSIRYNEQFF TGTGCCAGCAGCCCCCTCCGGACTAGCGGGAGTATACGCTACAATGAGCAGTTCTTC